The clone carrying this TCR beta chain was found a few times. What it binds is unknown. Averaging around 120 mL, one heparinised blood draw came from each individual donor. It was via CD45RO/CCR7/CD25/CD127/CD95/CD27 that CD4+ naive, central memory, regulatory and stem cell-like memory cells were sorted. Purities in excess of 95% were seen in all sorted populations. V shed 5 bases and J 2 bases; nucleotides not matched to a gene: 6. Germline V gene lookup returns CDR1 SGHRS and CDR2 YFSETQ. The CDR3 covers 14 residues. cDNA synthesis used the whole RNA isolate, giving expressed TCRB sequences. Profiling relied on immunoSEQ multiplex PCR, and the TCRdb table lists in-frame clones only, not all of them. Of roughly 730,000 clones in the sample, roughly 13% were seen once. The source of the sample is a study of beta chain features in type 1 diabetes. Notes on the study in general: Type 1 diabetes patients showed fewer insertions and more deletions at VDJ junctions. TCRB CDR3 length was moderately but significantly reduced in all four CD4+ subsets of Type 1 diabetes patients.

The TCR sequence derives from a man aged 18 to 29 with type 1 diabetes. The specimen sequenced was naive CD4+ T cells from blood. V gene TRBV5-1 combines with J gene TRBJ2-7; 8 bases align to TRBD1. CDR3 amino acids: CASRTGDPPYEQYF. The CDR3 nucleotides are TGCGCCAGCAGGACAGGGGATCCCCCCTACGAGCAGTACTTC.